These T cell receptor beta chains were read from a single sample in a study of hypomethylating agent response in myelodysplastic syndrome. This table comes from immunoSEQ multiplex PCR, and its TCRdb copy is limited to in-frame clones, with some not included. The sample has over 2,500 clones; approximately 82% are singletons. The input for sequencing was bone marrow, taken before or after starting hypomethylating agent treatment for myelodysplastic syndrome (not recorded which). Receptor source: a human donor with myelodysplastic syndrome. The CDR3 runs from the conserved cysteine through the conserved F or W. Clone size, where shown, is once, few, many, or a class for clones that have expanded.

TRBV6-1	.	CASSGGYTEAFF
TRBV7-7	.	CASSLTLMSSYNEQFF
TRBV11-2	few	CASSLIAGTHEQYF
TRBV13	.	CASSLERKGNWAFF
TRBV29-1	.	CSGGAEKDFLAKNIQYF
TRBV9	.	CASSVGTDTQYF
TRBV19	once	CASSPHGTYNEQFF
TRBV4-2	.	CASSQETGTGSYEQYF
TRBV6-6	.	CASSYLGQGGNIQYF
TRBV7-9	.	CASSSIGGKAPGNTIYF
TRBV6-1	large	CASTLPANSNQPQHF
TRBV9	.	CASSVGQGGSPLHF
TRBV5-4	.	CASRVGRGDTEAFF
TRBV27	.	CASSLTSPYNEQFF
TRBV5-6	.	CASSPLGRGFGSDTQYF
TRBV6-1	.	CASSESRYEQYF
TRBV7-2	.	CASSLRLAAKNIQYF
TRBV5-1	.	CASSPWPDGETEAFF
TRBV6-7	.	CASSFRDSYYEQYF
TRBV10-1	.	CASSAQGARAGELFF
TRBV20-1	.	CSARAPAQEDF
TRBV7-8	.	CASSLVRGNTEAFF
TRBV4-1	once	CASSQIGSLSYEQYF
TRBV27	.	CASSPGVGFRTVSYEQYF
TRBV21-1	.	CASTSRQTTNEKLFF
TRBV5-6	.	CASSRPGVERAFF
TRBV7-2	once	CASSQTPRPRGNTIYF
TRBV7-1	few	CASSLGGGSTGPEQYF
TRBV5-4	.	CASSSPRQGAQGYTF
TRBV28	.	CASSIQSSYNEQFF
TRBV2	few	CASSGVYNEQFF
TRBV6-1	once	CASSGSRGGWETQYF
TRBV7-9	.	CASSLEGQGTHEQYF
TRBV7-8	few	CASSLGQASNQPQHF
TRBV14	.	CASSQGALAGYQETQYF
TRBV27	.	CASRGLLGPHEQFF
TRBV9	.	CASSFGRFSSGNTIYF
TRBV5-8	.	CASSLVGGAYEQYF
TRBV5-1	.	CASSSRTGASTDTQYF
TRBV29-1	few	CSGRGRTEAFF
TRBV27	.	CASSLSPKSSNQPQHF
TRBV6-5	.	CASRKQGNSYEQYF
TRBV7-3	.	CASSLLEFMNTEAFF
TRBV7-9	.	CASSGGLGGVAFF